Below, 32 T cell receptor beta chains from the same sample are listed, as sequenced in a study of T cell changes during pregnancy in multiple sclerosis. Generated by immunoSEQ multiplex PCR, the TCRdb table keeps only in-frame clones and is missing some. The data show approximately 60,000 clones, roughly 91% seen once. Here the sequenced sample was peripheral blood, taken in the second trimester of pregnancy. The receptors were sampled from a female donor with multiple sclerosis, enrolled in a pregnancy study.

This rearrangement joins TRBV27 to TRBJ2-7; 7 positions match TRBD1. Germline CDR1 is MNHEY and CDR2 is SMNVEV (reference sequence). V lost 7 bases and J lost 6; bases outside the gene matches: 9. The CDR3 is 13 residues long. The CDR3 spells CASNQYRGSEQYF. The DNA for the CDR3 is TGTGCCAGCAACCAGTACAGGGGATCCGAGCAGTACTTC.

The chain employs TRBV5-3 and TRBJ1-4, with D unclear. TRBV5-3 is identified as an open reading frame with a role that is uncertain. The germline V and J ends were trimmed by 2 bases and 7 bases, with 12 bases remaining between them. CDR3 length equals 14 residues. CDR3 in DNA: TGTGCCAGAAGCTTTGGCCCCCGCAGTGAAAAACTGTTTTTT. This gives the protein CARSFGPRSEKLFF.

This chain uses TRBV6-5 with TRBJ1-1, with TRBD1 as a possible D gene (5 bases). The CDR3 covers 14 residues. With 0 bases removed from V and 3 bases from J, the gap between germline ends came to 8 bases. The germline gives CDR1 MNHEY, CDR2 SVGAGI. The CDR3 spells CASSYSSGDTEAFF. The DNA for the CDR3 is TGTGCCAGCAGTTACTCCTCGGGGGACACTGAAGCTTTCTTT.

The V and J genes are TRBV5-4 and TRBJ1-2, with D hard to call. The CDR3 has 13 residues. Germline loops: CDR1 SGHNT, CDR2 YYREEE (reference sequence). V gave up 0 bases and J gave up 0 bases, with 3 bases separating them. The CDR3 DNA reads as TGTGCCAGCAGCTTGGCGGCTAACTATGGCTACACCTTC. It codes for CASSLAANYGYTF.

The chain has TRBV4-1 and TRBJ1-4; tentative D call: TRBD1 (5 bases). V lost 2 bases to trimming and J lost 10 bases, with 23 bases between them. The CDR3 consists of 17 residues. Germline values: CDR1 MGHRA, CDR2 YSYEKL. Written as DNA, the CDR3 is TGCGCCAGCAGCCAACCTGCGGGGTTCCAGGGTGCGGGAAAACTGTTTTTT. Translating gives CASSQPAGFQGAGKLFF.

The CDR3 DNA is TGTGCCATCAATCATGCGACTAGCGGGGGGGCCGTCACGCAGTATTTT. It specifies CAINHATSGGAVTQYF. The chain joins TRBV10-3 to TRBJ2-3; 14 bases fit TRBD2. V lost 7 bases to trimming and J lost 9 bases; unmatched junction nucleotides: 12. Germline V lookup: CDR1 ENHRY, CDR2 SYGVKD. The CDR3 spans 16 residues.

The chain links TRBV7-3 to TRBJ1-2; D gene ambiguous. The CDR3 spans 14 residues. Trimming took 5 bases from V and 10 from J, leaving 20 bases between them. Germline V CDR1 and CDR2: SGHTA, FQGTGA. DNA of the CDR3: TGTGCCAGCAGCGCTGGATCTAACTATGGCTCCTACACCTTC. Residues: CASSAGSNYGSYTF.

The V and J genes are TRBV5-1 and TRBJ1-2; D is undetermined. V was clipped by 4 bases and J by 6 bases, with 10 bases between them. The CDR3 is 12 amino acids. Per the germline V gene, CDR1 is SGHRS and CDR2 is YFSETQ. The CDR3 sequence: CASSMTADGYTF. The CDR3 region has the DNA TGCGCCAGCAGCATGACGGCGGATGGCTACACCTTC.

The table lists this clone with many counts. V and J are TRBV9 and TRBJ2-2; 7 bases match TRBD1. With V trimmed by 4 bases and J by 4 bases, 10 bases remained unmatched. Germline CDR1 is SGDLS and CDR2 is YYNGEE. This CDR3 is 16 amino acids long. This CDR3 is CASSPQGMGVTGELFF. CDR3 in DNA: TGTGCCAGCAGCCCACAGGGGATGGGGGTCACCGGGGAGCTGTTTTTT.

The gene calls are TRBV27 and TRBJ1-1; the D gene is possibly TRBD1 (5 bases). The CDR3 extends over 15 amino acids. CDR1 is MNHEY, CDR2 SMNVEV, per germline (reference sequence). V was cut by 5 bases and J by 0 bases, with 13 bases left in between. The CDR3 protein is CASSPNRRMNTEAFF. As DNA, the CDR3 is TGTGCCAGCAGTCCCAACAGGAGAATGAACACTGAAGCTTTCTTT.

This chain joins TRBV7-2 and TRBJ1-5; 8 bases agree with TRBD1. CDR1 and CDR2 (germline): SGHTA, FQGNSA. The CDR3 has 14 amino acids. With 5 bases clipped from V and 6 bases from J, the junction kept 6 bases outside the gene matches. Written as DNA, the CDR3 is TGTGCCAGCAGCGCTGGACAGGGAACTCAGCCCCAGCATTTT. This sequence encodes CASSAGQGTQPQHF.

This clone was detected once. The chain uses TRBV5-6 and TRBJ2-3, with 9 bases matching TRBD2. The CDR3 has 13 residues. Germline V gene lookup returns CDR1 SGHDT and CDR2 YYEEEE. The junction had 3 bases not matched to a gene; V was cut back by 4 bases and J by 6 bases. CDR3 DNA: TGTGCCAGCAGCCTCGCGGGGGGGGATACGCAGTATTTT. Translated: CASSLAGGDTQYF.

This clone was picked up a small number of times. Sequence at one end of the junction differs from germline and may be a read error. This chain connects TRBV10-3 to TRBJ1-2; no clear D gene. The CDR3 is 11 residues long. Germline CDR1 and CDR2: ENHRY and SYGVKD. CDR3 amino acids: CAISDDLYTYF. The CDR3 DNA follows: TGTGCCATCAGTGACGACTTGTACACCTACTTC.

This chain joins TRBV6-5 and TRBJ1-1; unclear D gene. Trimming shortened V by 10 bases and J by 0 bases, and 9 bases separated the two germline ends. The CDR3 is 12 amino acids. Germline V lookup: CDR1 MNHEY, CDR2 SVGAGI. The CDR3 DNA is TGTGCCACCACAAACATGAACACTGAAGCTTTCTTT. It translates to CATTNMNTEAFF.

This sequence joins TRBV7-8 and TRBJ2-7, with 12 bases fitting TRBD2. The CDR3 covers 16 residues. CDR1 is SGHVS, CDR2 FQNEAQ, per germline. V lost 1 base and J lost 3; bases outside the gene matches: 4. The chain's CDR3 is CASSLVLAGGDYEQYF. In DNA form, the CDR3 reads TGTGCCAGCAGCTTAGTCCTAGCGGGGGGGGACTACGAGCAGTACTTC.

V gene TRBV5-4 combines with J gene TRBJ2-1, with 7 bases lining up with TRBD1. The CDR3 is 16 amino acids. The germline V gene encodes CDR1 SGHNT and CDR2 YYREEE (reference sequence). With 0 bases clipped from V and 2 bases from J, the junction kept 5 bases outside the gene matches. CDR3 loop: CASSLDTGAAYNEQFF. CDR3 nucleotide sequence: TGTGCCAGCAGCTTGGACACAGGGGCGGCCTACAATGAGCAGTTCTTC.

The V gene is TRBV11-2, the J gene TRBJ1-3, with 7 positions matching TRBD1. The germline gives CDR1 SGHAT, CDR2 FQNNGV. J lost 4 bases, V lost 5 bases, and 8 bases had no gene match. CDR3 length equals 15 residues. The CDR3 is CASSITGAQGNTIYF. The CDR3, as DNA: TGTGCCAGCAGCATTACAGGGGCTCAGGGAAACACCATATATTTT.

This chain connects TRBV5-1 to TRBJ1-2; 10 nucleotides line up with TRBD1. This CDR3 region has 14 residues. V lost 0 bases to trimming and J lost 5 bases; unmatched junction nucleotides: 1. CDR1 is SGHRS and CDR2 is YFSETQ in the germline V gene. The CDR3 is CASSLGQGAYGYTF. For the CDR3, the DNA is TGCGCCAGCAGCTTGGGACAGGGGGCTTATGGCTACACCTTC.

The chain carries TRBV5-1 and TRBJ1-2, with D maybe TRBD1 (5 bases). The CDR3 contains 16 residues. V lost 3 bases and J 4 bases, leaving 19 bases between the germline ends. The V gene's germline CDR1 is SGHRS and CDR2 YFSETQ. In DNA form, the CDR3 reads TGCGCCAGCAGCTGGGGAGGACGACAGACGACCTATGGCTACACCTTC. It codes for CASSWGGRQTTYGYTF.

The genes are TRBV7-2 and TRBJ2-1, with TRBD2 matching 9 bases. The germline CDR1 and CDR2 sequences are SGHTA and FQGNSA. V shed 5 bases, J shed 6 bases, and the junction held 8 bases outside the gene matches. This CDR3 contains 15 residues. CDR3 DNA sequence: TGTGCCAGCAGCGACCCGGGACTAGCCCGCAATGAGCAGTTCTTC. Translation gives CASSDPGLARNEQFF.

The CDR3: CASSQGTSQTDTQYF. CDR3 bases: TGCGCCAGCAGCCAAGGGACTAGCCAAACAGATACGCAGTATTTT. The chain has TRBV4-3 and TRBJ2-3; 8 nucleotides line up with TRBD2. From germline, CDR1 is LGHNA and CDR2 YSLEER. CDR3 length equals 15 residues. J was trimmed by 3 bases and V by 1 base; bases with no gene match: 3.

This rearrangement joins TRBV20-1 to TRBJ1-1; D unresolved. V lost 1 base, J lost 11 bases, and 8 bases lay in between. The CDR3 is 10 amino acids. Germline assignment: CDR1 DFQATT and CDR2 SNEGSKA (reference sequence). CDR3 sequence reads: CSARVPGAFF. CDR3 DNA: TGCAGTGCTAGAGTTCCCGGGGCTTTCTTT.

This clone was counted a single time. The chain has TRBV5-4 and TRBJ2-2, with D perhaps TRBD1 (6 bases). The CDR3 spans 16 residues. Looked up from germline, CDR1 is SGHNT and CDR2 is YYREEE (reference sequence). Trimming removed 0 bases from V and 4 bases from J, with 13 bases in between. This chain's CDR3 is CASSLDLGASTGELFF. The CDR3 coding sequence is TGTGCCAGCAGCTTGGATCTGGGGGCGTCCACCGGGGAGCTGTTTTTT. Full variable domain (remainder filled in from reference TRBV5-4 and TRBJ2-2): ETGVTQSPTHLIKTRGQQVTLRCSSQSGHNTVSWYQQALGQGPQFIFQYYREEENGRGNFPPRFSGLQFPNYSSELNVNALELDDSALYLCASSLDLGASTGELFFGEGSRLTVL.

This clone is termed medium-sized. V and J are TRBV4-1 and TRBJ2-6; tentatively, D is TRBD1 (6 bases). The CDR3 runs 15 residues. Germline V gives CDR1 MGHRA, CDR2 YSYEKL. Trimming shortened V by 6 bases and J by 11 bases, and 20 bases separated the two germline ends. The CDR3 DNA sequence: TGCGCCAGCAGTCCTGGCCTAAACAGGGTACACGTCCTGACTTTC. Residues: CASSPGLNRVHVLTF.

This clone was recorded only once. The V gene is TRBV9, the J gene TRBJ2-3; D might be TRBD2 (6 bases). In germline, CDR1 is SGDLS, CDR2 YYNGEE. The CDR3 is 19 residues long. Trimming shortened V by 0 bases and J by 0 bases, and 20 bases separated the two germline ends. The CDR3 DNA is TGTGCCAGCAGCGTAGGAGGGCCGTTAGGGCTAGCGAGCACAGATACGCAGTATTTT. Its translation is CASSVGGPLGLASTDTQYF.

The chain combines TRBV5-1 with TRBJ1-2; a weak D match, TRBD1 (6 bases). The V and J ends lost 1 base and 8 bases respectively, with 15 bases between them. The CDR3 is made up of 14 amino acids. Per the germline V gene, CDR1 is SGHRS and CDR2 is YFSETQ. CDR3 coding DNA: TGCGCCAGCAGCTTGCAACAGGGAGAGGGCGGCTACACCTTC. It is translated as CASSLQQGEGGYTF.

This chain joins TRBV6-5 and TRBJ2-5, with D possibly TRBD1 on 6 matching bases. The germline V and J ends were trimmed by 2 bases and 4 bases, with 11 bases remaining between them. Germline V gives CDR1 MNHEY, CDR2 SVGAGI. The CDR3 length is 14 residues. Here the CDR3 DNA reads TGTGCCAGCAGTTACATCGGCAGGGGAGAGACCCAGTACTTC. This gives the protein CASSYIGRGETQYF.

The rearrangement uses TRBV7-9 and TRBJ1-2; 7 nucleotides match TRBD1. The length of the CDR3 is 18 residues. Unmatched junction bases numbered 18, after V lost 4 bases and J lost 4 bases. Germline V lookup: CDR1 SEHNR, CDR2 FQNEAQ (reference sequence). In DNA form, the CDR3 reads TGTGCCAGCAGCTCGTACAGGGGCCCCACCCCTCCCTTCTATGGCTACACCTTC. Translating gives CASSSYRGPTPPFYGYTF. Full variable domain (outside the CDR3, taken from reference TRBV7-9 and TRBJ1-2): DTGVSQNPRHKITKRGQNVTFRCDPISEHNRLYWYRQTLGQGPEFLTYFQNEAQLEKSRLLSDRFSAERPKGSFSTLEIQRTEQGDSAMYLCASSSYRGPTPPFYGYTFGSGTRLTVV.

The rearrangement links TRBV15 to TRBJ2-1, with 8 positions matching TRBD2. Germline V gives CDR1 LNHNV, CDR2 YYDKDF (reference sequence). The CDR3 is made up of 15 amino acids. The V and J ends lost 1 base and 8 bases, in that order; junction bases with no gene match: 7. The CDR3 loop reads CATSRASGTSHEQFF. In nucleotides, the CDR3 is TGTGCCACCAGCAGAGCCTCGGGGACTAGTCATGAGCAGTTCTTC.

This clone was counted a single time. The chain has TRBV2 and TRBJ1-4; D gene unclear. CDR3 length: 13 amino acids. Germline V gives CDR1 SNHLY, CDR2 FYNNEI. The germline V and J ends were trimmed by 7 bases and 5 bases, with 11 bases remaining between them. CDR3 bases: TGTGCCAGCATGCAGGAGGTGAATGAAAAACTGTTTTTT. Amino acid sequence: CASMQEVNEKLFF.

This clone is a singleton in its sample. The genes are TRBV28 and TRBJ1-4, with D perhaps matching TRBD1 (5 bases). The CDR3 runs to 15 residues. Trimming removed 3 bases from V and 6 bases from J, with 14 bases in between. Germline CDR1 MDHEN, CDR2 SYDVKM. The CDR3 spells CASSFYGRDYEKLFF. CDR3 nucleotides: TGTGCCAGCAGTTTTTATGGTCGGGACTATGAAAAACTGTTTTTT.

The chain uses TRBV29-1 and TRBJ2-5, with 8 positions matching TRBD2. V gave up 7 bases and J gave up 1 base; unmatched junction bases: 5. Germline V gene lookup returns CDR1 SQVTM and CDR2 ANQGSEA. The CDR3 consists of 13 residues. CDR3 protein: CSGQRGIQETQYF. The CDR3 DNA reads TGCAGCGGCCAGCGGGGGATCCAAGAGACCCAGTACTTC.